Following are 9 T cell receptor beta chains from one sample sequenced in a study of T cell responses to AZD1222 COVID-19 vaccine. The repertoire was sequenced with immunoSEQ multiplex PCR; TCRdb's copy has only in-frame clones and lacks some. The top ten clones hold roughly 5.2% of a sample with roughly 80,000 clones, about 90% of them seen once. Sequences were derived from peripheral blood, sampled on day 0 of AZD1222 vaccination. The receptors come from an adult in good health.

CDR3 in DNA: TGTGCCAGTAGGGACAGGGACCCCCAAAAACTGTTTTTT. Its protein is CASRDRDPQKLFF. The chain employs TRBV19 and TRBJ1-4, with 8 bases matching TRBD1. CDR1 and CDR2 (germline): LNHDA, SQIVND (reference sequence). CDR3 length: 13 amino acids. The ends lost 6 bases at V and 9 bases at J; junction bases unmatched: 6.

J is TRBJ1-2 and V is TRBV6-2 or TRBV6-3, with a possible D match to TRBD1 (6 bases). Germline V CDR1 and CDR2: MNHEY, SVGEGT. The CDR3 length is 12 residues. Between the trimmed V and J ends, which lost 5 bases and 8 bases, there was a span of 12 bases. CDR3 loop: CASSDRRIGYTF. The CDR3 region has the DNA TGTGCCAGCAGTGACAGGAGAATAGGCTACACCTTC.

This chain uses TRBV30 with TRBJ1-6; 8 bases agree with TRBD1. CDR1 GTSNPN and CDR2 SVGIG come from the germline V gene (reference sequence). Trimming removed 5 bases from V and 10 bases from J; junction bases left unmatched: 4. CDR3 length: 12 residues. For the CDR3, the DNA is TGTGCCTGGGACAGGGGAGAATCACCCCTCCACTTT. Protein: CAWDRGESPLHF.

The chain combines TRBV27 with TRBJ2-7, with D unclear. CDR3 length equals 13 residues. V lost 0 bases, J lost 6 bases, and 9 bases lay in between. The germline V gene has CDR1 MNHEY and CDR2 SMNVEV (reference sequence). The CDR3 sequence: CASSLSAAFEQYF. Here the CDR3 DNA reads TGTGCCAGCAGTTTATCCGCCGCGTTCGAGCAGTACTTC.

The gene calls are TRBV6-5 and TRBJ1-1; no reliable D call. Between the trimmed V and J ends, which lost 8 bases and 0 bases, there was a span of 10 bases. The germline CDR1 and CDR2 sequences are MNHEY and SVGAGI. The CDR3 length is 13 residues. The CDR3 is CASDKGLNTEAFF. The CDR3 DNA is TGTGCCAGCGATAAAGGATTGAACACTGAAGCTTTCTTT.

The chain employs TRBV7-9 and TRBJ1-2; D gene ambiguous. With 3 bases removed from V and 6 bases from J, the gap between germline ends came to 17 bases. The CDR3 length is 15 residues. In germline, CDR1 is SEHNR, CDR2 FQNEAQ (reference sequence). Here the CDR3 reads CASSFLKDTGNGYTF. The CDR3 nucleotides are TGTGCCAGCAGCTTCTTAAAAGACACGGGAAATGGCTACACCTTC.

The chain links TRBV9 to TRBJ2-1; no definite D call. The ends were cut back, 0 bases at V and 2 bases at J, with 9 bases in the middle. The germline V gene has CDR1 SGDLS and CDR2 YYNGEE. The CDR3 has 15 amino acids. Here the CDR3 reads CASSVDLKTYNEQFF. The CDR3 nucleotides are TGTGCCAGCAGCGTAGACTTGAAAACCTACAATGAGCAGTTCTTC. The whole variable domain, remainder taken from reference TRBV9 and TRBJ2-1, is DSGVTQTPKHLITATGQRVTLRCSPRSGDLSVYWYQQSLDQGLQFLIQYYNGEERAKGNILERFSAQQFPDLHSELNLSSLELGDSALYFCASSVDLKTYNEQFFGPGTRLTVL.

This chain links TRBV6-1 with TRBJ1-5; D is undetermined. V was clipped by 3 bases and J by 2 bases, with 5 bases between them. Looked up from germline, CDR1 is MNHNS and CDR2 is SASEGT. The CDR3 spans 13 residues. This chain's CDR3 is CASSELGNQPQHF. The CDR3 DNA reads TGTGCCAGCAGTGAGCTGGGCAATCAGCCCCAGCATTTT.

The chain is built from TRBV7-9 and TRBJ2-1, with TRBD2 matching over 9 bases. The CDR3 has 18 residues. Germline assignment: CDR1 SEHNR and CDR2 FQNEAQ (reference sequence). V lost 5 bases, J lost 6 bases, and 17 bases stayed unmatched. The CDR3 nucleotides are TGTGCCAGCAGCCCGTCGGTGTGGGTGCGGGAGGGCAGCAATGAGCAGTTCTTC. It is translated as CASSPSVWVREGSNEQFF.